This entry lists 11 T cell receptor beta chains sequenced from one sample in a study of T cell responses to AZD1222 COVID-19 vaccine. Assay: immunoSEQ multiplex PCR; the TCRdb copy retains only in-frame clones and omits some. The sample includes 130,000 or so clones, 90% seen only once; the top ten take about 7.1%. The sequences come from peripheral blood, collected on day 0 of AZD1222 vaccination. Receptors were obtained from an adult in good health.

In DNA, the CDR3 is TGTGCCAGCAGCAAAGTCCGCAGGCGGAGCTCCTACGAGCAGTACTTC. This sequence encodes CASSKVRRRSSYEQYF. J is TRBJ2-7 and V is TRBV21-1. TRBV21-1 is annotated as a pseudogene. This CDR3 is 16 amino acids long.

V usage is TRBV7-9 and J usage is TRBJ1-2, with D possibly TRBD1 on 5 matching bases. CDR3 length equals 13 residues. Trimming took off 5 bases at V and 7 bases at J, with 14 bases between the two ends. Looked up from germline, CDR1 is SEHNR and CDR2 is FQNEAQ (reference sequence). CDR3 residues: CASSAPGRGGYTF. In DNA form, the CDR3 reads TGTGCCAGCAGCGCCCCGGGGCGCGGTGGCTACACCTTC.

This clone was detected once. V is TRBV11-3 and J is TRBJ1-1; D is undetermined. V was cut by 2 bases and J by 4 bases, with 8 bases left in between. This CDR3 has 13 amino acids. The germline gives CDR1 SGHNT, CDR2 YENEEA. CDR3 region: CASSLNFFTEAFF. The CDR3 DNA is TGTGCCAGCAGCTTAAATTTTTTCACTGAAGCTTTCTTT.

The chain combines TRBV24-1 with TRBJ2-3, with 9 bases matching TRBD2. The CDR3 spans 14 residues. V was clipped by 4 bases and J by 6 bases; unmatched bases: 4. Germline V lookup: CDR1 KGHDR, CDR2 SFDVKD. CDR3 residues: CATSERGGSDTQYF. For the CDR3, the DNA is TGTGCCACCAGTGAGCGGGGGGGTAGCGATACGCAGTATTTT.

V gene TRBV13 combines with J gene TRBJ1-6; the match to TRBD1 covers 7 bases. Germline V gene data show CDR1 as PRHDT and CDR2 as FYEKMQ (reference sequence). This CDR3 has 15 residues. Trimming at V came to 5 bases and at J to 13 bases, leaving 14 bases not matched to a gene. CDR3 amino acids: CASSQRARQGTPLHF. The DNA of the CDR3 is TGTGCCAGCAGCCAACGCGCTCGACAGGGTACCCCCCTCCACTTT.

This clone was seen once. The chain employs TRBV27 and TRBJ2-7; a possible D gene is TRBD2 (6 bases). Germline CDR1 MNHEY, CDR2 SMNVEV (reference sequence). The CDR3 runs 12 residues. Trimming pared 6 bases from V and 9 bases from J, leaving 15 bases between. CDR3 residues: CASSDPGRWQYF. DNA of the CDR3: TGTGCCAGCAGCGATCCAGGGAGGTGGCAGTACTTC.

The chain recombines TRBV3-1 (or the pseudogene TRBV3-2) with TRBJ1-3, with unresolved D. Trimming removed 0 bases at V and 0 bases at J, with 6 bases between. In germline, CDR1 is LGHDT, CDR2 YNNKEL (reference sequence). This CDR3 contains 15 residues. The CDR3 nucleotides read TGTGCCAGCAGCCAAGACTCGGTCTCTGGAAACACCATATATTTT. This codes for CASSQDSVSGNTIYF.

V usage is TRBV2 and J usage is TRBJ1-5; 10 positions agree with TRBD1. V lost 4 bases and J lost 5; bases outside the gene matches: 2. The CDR3 contains 14 residues. From germline, CDR1 is SNHLY and CDR2 FYNNEI. The CDR3 reads CASSGTGGHQPQHF. The CDR3, as DNA: TGTGCCAGCAGTGGGACAGGGGGTCATCAGCCCCAGCATTTT.

The chain joins TRBV30 to TRBJ2-2; TRBD1 agrees at 8 bases. V was pared by 1 base and J by 4 bases, with 11 bases of the junction left unmatched. The germline V gene has CDR1 GTSNPN and CDR2 SVGIG (reference sequence). The CDR3 is made up of 17 amino acids. The CDR3 bases are TGTGCCTGGAGTGAGGAGGTGAGACAGGGGTGCACCGGGGAGCTGTTTTTT. It yields the protein CAWSEEVRQGCTGELFF.

The chain recombines TRBV19 with TRBJ2-1; 10 bases are a match to TRBD1. There are 16 residues in the CDR3. From germline, CDR1 is LNHDA and CDR2 SQIVND (reference sequence). After removal of 5 bases from V and 5 bases from J, the junction contained 9 bases not matched to a gene. The CDR3 loop is CASSYGDRGRNNEQFF. In DNA form, the CDR3 reads TGTGCCAGTAGTTATGGAGACAGGGGGCGAAACAATGAGCAGTTCTTC.

The chain is built from TRBV19 and TRBJ1-5; 9 bases fit TRBD1. V was pared by 4 bases and J by 5 bases, with 9 bases of the junction left unmatched. The CDR3 loop spans 16 amino acids. Looked up from germline, CDR1 is LNHDA and CDR2 is SQIVND (reference sequence). This CDR3 reads CASSTSQGASYQPQHF. In DNA form, the CDR3 reads TGTGCCAGTAGTACTTCACAGGGGGCGAGCTATCAGCCCCAGCATTTT.